This T cell receptor (beta chain) came from a study of siplizumab effects on memory and regulatory T cells. The CDR3 contains 11 residues. CDR1 and CDR2 (germline): DFQATT, SNEGSKA (reference sequence). The ends were cut back, 0 bases at V and 4 bases at J, with 4 bases in the middle. Assays captured about 10^5 TCR templates per sample. Method: immunoSEQ multiplex PCR; TCRdb's copy keeps in-frame clones and lacks some. The sample consists of about 110,000 clones, just over 90% of them appearing once. Notes on this clone: Its antigen is not identified.

General study results and limits: Siplizumab produced a significant reduction in alloreactive sequences that were traceable to unstimulated CD4+ memory cells.

Source material: Tregs sorted from blood. The chain joins TRBV20-1 to TRBJ2-7; D remains ambiguous. This TCR derives from a human donor in good health. The chain's CDR3 is CSARDIYEQYF. CDR3 nucleotides: TGCAGTGCTAGAGATATATACGAGCAGTACTTC.